Listed below are T cell receptor beta chains from one sample, sequenced in a study of beta chain features in type 1 diabetes. TCRdb's copy holds only in-frame clones and misses some; the assay was immunoSEQ multiplex PCR. There are under 400,000 clones in the sample; around a fifth occur only once, and 0.035% to 0.05% lies in the top ten. The material sequenced was naive CD4+ T cells from blood. These receptors all come from a woman younger than 30 in good health. Each CDR3 is given with its conserved first and last residue. The D gene is left open where the match is weak. For some rows the clone size is stated as once, few or many, or as a class when expanded; others skip it.

D gene	V gene	clone size	J gene	CDR3 protein	CDR3 DNA
TRBD1	TRBV4-2	few	TRBJ2-7	CASSQDFTGGLYEQYF	TGTGCCAGCAGCCAAGATTTCACAGGGGGATTATACGAGCAGTACTTC
TRBD2	TRBV6-1	-	TRBJ2-7	CASRGLAGSSYEQYF	TGTGCCAGCAGAGGACTAGCGGGCTCCTCCTACGAGCAGTACTTC
TRBD2	TRBV27	few	TRBJ2-1	CASAGTSGARWSEQFF	TGTGCCAGCGCAGGGACTAGCGGGGCCCGATGGTCTGAGCAGTTCTTC
TRBD1	TRBV10-3	few	TRBJ2-7	CAISGRQGFSYEQYF	TGTGCCATCAGTGGACGACAGGGTTTCTCCTACGAGCAGTACTTC
TRBD2	TRBV2	-	TRBJ2-1	CASSLLAGSAGEQFF	TGTGCCAGCAGTTTGCTAGCGGGAAGCGCGGGTGAGCAGTTCTTC
TRBD1	TRBV6-6	-	TRBJ2-7	CASRPQGAPYEQYF	TGTGCCAGCAGACCCCAGGGGGCTCCCTACGAGCAGTACTTC
-	TRBV29-1	-	TRBJ1-1	CSVEPRQVNTEAFF	TGCAGCGTTGAACCCCGACAAGTGAACACTGAAGCTTTCTTT
-	TRBV30	-	TRBJ2-7	CAWSVHGETQYF	TGTGCCTGGAGTGTACATGGGGAGACACAGTACTTC
TRBD2	TRBV7-9	-	TRBJ2-3	CASSSPGLAGSDTQYF	TGTGCCAGCAGCTCCCCGGGACTAGCGGGATCAGATACGCAGTATTTT
-	TRBV4-2	-	TRBJ1-3	CASSPGEGTSSGNTIYF	TGTGCCAGCAGCCCCGGGGAGGGGACAAGCTCTGGAAACACCATATATTTT
TRBD2	TRBV5-1	-	TRBJ2-3	CASSLPGLAGGRDTQYF	TGCGCCAGCAGCTTGCCGGGACTAGCGGGAGGAAGAGATACGCAGTATTTT
TRBD1	TRBV4-3	-	TRBJ2-2	CASRRDRGTGELFF	TGCGCCAGCAGACGGGACAGGGGAACCGGGGAGCTGTTTTTT
TRBD1	TRBV6-6	-	TRBJ1-1	CASSPGGVETEAFF	TGTGCCAGCAGTCCAGGGGGCGTCGAAACTGAAGCTTTCTTT
-	TRBV5-1	few	TRBJ2-5	CASSLSVGETQYF	TGCGCCAGCAGCTTGTCCGTCGGTGAGACCCAGTACTTC
-	TRBV7-9	-	TRBJ2-6	CASSFGGSRANVLTF	TGTGCCAGCAGCTTTGGTGGTAGTAGGGCCAACGTCCTGACTTTC
TRBD2	TRBV7-2	-	TRBJ2-1	CASSLLAGGSTRPRGEQFF	TGTGCCAGCAGCTTACTAGCGGGGGGCTCTACACGACCTCGGGGTGAGCAGTTCTTC
TRBD1	TRBV5-6	-	TRBJ2-2	CASSPGQARGELFF	TGTGCCAGCAGTCCAGGACAGGCCCGGGGGGAGCTGTTTTTT
-	TRBV29-1	few	TRBJ2-6	CSVEGQGISGANVLTF	TGCAGCGTTGAAGGTCAGGGTATCTCTGGGGCCAACGTCCTGACTTTC
-	TRBV12-1	few	TRBJ2-3	CASSRKRADTQYF	TGTGCCAGCAGCCGAAAGCGGGCAGATACGCAGTATTTT
-	TRBV18	few	TRBJ1-1	CASSPMNTEAFF	TGTGCCAGCTCTCCTATGAACACTGAAGCTTTCTTT
TRBD2	TRBV30	-	TRBJ2-3	CAWSAPRAGGGNTQYF	TGTGCCTGGAGTGCCCCCCGAGCGGGAGGTGGAAATACGCAGTATTTT
-	TRBV30	few	TRBJ1-2	CALREAGMNYGYTF	TGTGCCCTTCGAGAGGCAGGGATGAACTATGGCTACACCTTC
-	TRBV2	-	TRBJ1-2	CASSVGQDYGYTF	TGTGCCAGCAGCGTGGGGCAAGACTATGGCTACACCTTC
TRBD2	TRBV2	-	TRBJ2-7	CASRGGSYEQYF	TGTGCCAGCCGGGGCGGGAGTTACGAGCAGTACTTC
-	TRBV29-1	-	TRBJ2-5	CSVALETQYF	TGCAGCGTTGCCCTGGAGACCCAGTACTTC